This T cell receptor (beta chain) emerged from a study of T cells in Graves' hyperthyroidism and ophthalmopathy. This clonotype was counted between two and nine times. The CDR3 contains 14 residues. Looked up from germline, CDR1 is SGHRS and CDR2 is YFSETQ. Between the trimmed V and J ends, which lost 3 bases and 8 bases, there was a span of 15 bases. RNA transcripts provided the source from which TCR beta CDR3 regions were amplified. Primed by the HTBI set, a first-round RT-PCR was run on the TCR CDR3. TCRdb redid the calling of the multiplex PCR reads with MiXCR, one entry per CDR3 protein. The sample gives about 640,000 distinct CDR3 sequences, roughly 20% of which show up once; 34% is in the top ten.

Material for sequencing was blood. The chain is built from TRBV5-1 and TRBJ2-1; D might be TRBD2 (5 bases). The TCR originated in a man aged 25-45 years with Graves' ophthalmopathy. The CDR3 nucleotides read TGCGCCAGCAGCTCCACTAGATCTACCCATGAGCAGTTCTTC. Protein product: CASSSTRSTHEQFF.